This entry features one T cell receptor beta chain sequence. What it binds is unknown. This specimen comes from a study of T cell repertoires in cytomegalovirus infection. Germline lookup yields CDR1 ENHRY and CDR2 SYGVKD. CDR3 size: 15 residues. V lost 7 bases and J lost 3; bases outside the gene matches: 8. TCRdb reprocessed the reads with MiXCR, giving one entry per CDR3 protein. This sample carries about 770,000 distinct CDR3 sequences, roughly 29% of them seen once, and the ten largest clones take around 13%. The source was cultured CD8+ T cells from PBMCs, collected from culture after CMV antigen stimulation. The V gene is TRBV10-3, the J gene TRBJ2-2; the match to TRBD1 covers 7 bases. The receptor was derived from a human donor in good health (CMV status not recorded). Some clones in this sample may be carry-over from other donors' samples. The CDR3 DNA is TGTGCCATCAAGACAGGGAGCCATTACACCGGGGAGCTGTTTTTT. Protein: CAIKTGSHYTGELFF.